This T cell receptor beta chain was found in a study of post-analysis software for immune sequencing data. Study as a whole: The patients showed relapsing-remitting, secondary progressive and progressive-relapsing multiple sclerosis courses.

V was pared by 5 bases and J by 8 bases, with 15 bases between. The germline gives CDR1 SEHNR, CDR2 FQNEAQ (reference sequence). This CDR3 region has 14 residues. Findings and caveats of the study: Roughly five TRBV segments, including TRBV5-6, TRBV5-1 and TRBV20-1, were more frequent in patients than controls. Same-batch samples co-clustered strongly by F measure.

Regarding this clonotype: Its antigen is as yet unknown.

Presence of unique molecular identifiers characterized the TCR beta cDNA libraries. TCRdb reprocessed the PCR reads with MiXCR, giving one entry per CDR3 protein. Of some 370,000 distinct CDR3 sequences listed, around 33% are singletons. This sequence originates from a girl aged 10 to 17 with multiple sclerosis. The chain couples TRBV7-9 to TRBJ1-4; D uncertain. The sample taken for sequencing was blood. Written as DNA, the CDR3 is TGTGCCAGCAGCCTAAGGACTGTCGAGGAAAAACTGTTTTTT. This sequence encodes CASSLRTVEEKLFF.